The clone carrying this T cell receptor (beta chain) has a count of ten or more. Unique molecular identifiers were used in preparing the TCRbeta library. TCRdb recomputed calls from the PCR reads with MiXCR, one row per CDR3 protein. The repertoire holds more than 550,000 distinct CDR3 sequences, with 10% as singletons. The data derive from a study of T-cell reconstitution after alpha-beta-depleted transplantation in children. The CDR3 is 13 residues long. CDR1 and CDR2 (germline): SGHRS, YFSETQ. V was trimmed by 0 bases and J by 11 bases, leaving 14 bases between them. The material sequenced was PBMCs from the stem cell graft donor, taken from the stem cell graft. The chain uses TRBV5-1 and TRBJ1-1; D gene unclear. The sequence was obtained from a human donor who donated a stem cell graft to a child with acute myeloid leukemia. The CDR3 nucleotides are TGCGCCAGCAGCTTGGTTGGGGTGGGTGGCGCTTTCTTT. Its protein product is CASSLVGVGGAFF. Full variable domain (outside the CDR3, taken from reference TRBV5-1 and TRBJ1-1): KAGVTQTPRYLIKTRGQQVTLSCSPISGHRSVSWYQQTPGQGLQFLFEYFSETQRNKGNFPGRFSGRQFSNSRSEMNVSTLELGDSALYLCASSLVGVGGAFFGQGTRLTVV.